The rows below give T cell receptor beta chains drawn from one sample of a study of blood T cell repertoires in COVID-19. Sequencing was performed with immunoSEQ multiplex PCR; in TCRdb, only in-frame clones are kept and a portion is missing. Of about 120,000 clones listed, 60% to 85% are singletons. The sequenced sample was peripheral blood. The receptors derive from a man between 65 and 85 years old with acute or convalescent COVID-19. Each CDR3 is given with its conserved first and last residue. D genes are given only for firm matches. Size tells how often a clone was seen (once, few, many) or the class of an expanded clone, and some rows leave it out.

d_call cdr3_length j_call v_call clone_size cdr3_nt cdr3_aa
TRBD1 15 TRBJ2-1 TRBV12-5 . TGTGCTAGTGGGGACTGGACAGGGGGCGGCTATGAGCAGTTCTTC CASGDWTGGGYEQFF
. 12 TRBJ1-2 TRBV29-1 few TGCAGCGCCAGGAGACAGAGCTATGGCTACACCTTC CSARRQSYGYTF
. 14 TRBJ1-1 TRBV7-2 . TGTGCCAGCACCCGAACGGGGGTGGGCACTGAAGCTTTCTTT CASTRTGVGTEAFF
. 15 TRBJ2-7 TRBV10-1 few TGCGCCAGCAGTGAGTTTGGGGGCCCCACCTACGAGCAGTACTTC CASSEFGGPTYEQYF
. 16 TRBJ1-6 TRBV4-3 . TGCGCCAGCAGCCAATACAGGTTTTTGGATAATTCACCCCTCCACTTT CASSQYRFLDNSPLHF
. 13 TRBJ1-1 TRBV3-1/TRBV3-2 . TGTGCCAGCAGCCAAGCTCGCCAGGCGTTCGCTTTCTTT CASSQARQAFAFF
. 15 TRBJ1-4 TRBV11-2 . TGTGCCAGCAGCCCTAGGACTCGAACTAATGAAAAACTGTTTTTT CASSPRTRTNEKLFF
. 13 TRBJ2-3 TRBV7-9 . TGTGCCAGCAGCCCCCCCGGGTTTGATACGCAGTATTTT CASSPPGFDTQYF
. 11 TRBJ2-5 TRBV7-2 . TGTGCCAGCAGCTTCGGTGAGACCCAGTACTTC CASSFGETQYF
. 14 TRBJ2-7 TRBV11-2 . TGTGCCAGCAGCTTAGGGCTGATCTCCTACGAGCAGTACTTC CASSLGLISYEQYF
TRBD2 17 TRBJ2-1 TRBV7-2 . TGTGCCAGCAGCTTAGGGGGCCGGACTAGTTTATCCAATGAGCAGTTCTTC CASSLGGRTSLSNEQFF
TRBD1 12 TRBJ2-7 TRBV19 few TGTGCCAGCTGGGACAGGGGCTACGAGCAGTACTTC CASWDRGYEQYF
. 14 TRBJ2-1 TRBV11-2 . TGTGCCAGCAGGGACTTACGGGGTCGTCATGAGCAGTTCTTC CASRDLRGRHEQFF
TRBD1 13 TRBJ1-2 TRBV19 . TGTGCCAGTAGGACGACAGGGGACGATGGCTACACCTTC CASRTTGDDGYTF
. 15 TRBJ1-4 TRBV19 . TGTGCCAGTACCATCGGGGGGTCAGGTCGTGAAAAACTGTTTTTT CASTIGGSGREKLFF